These 27 T cell receptor beta chains originate from one sample sequenced in a study of cytomegalovirus exposure and HLA in healthy donors. Using immunoSEQ multiplex PCR, the repertoire was profiled, and TCRdb retains in-frame clones only, with some absent. The sample records roughly 250,000 clones, around nine tenths being singletons. Sequencing was done on a sample of PBMCs. These receptors came from a man aged 18 to 30 in good health and CMV-seronegative.

V usage is TRBV27 and J usage is TRBJ2-1; 13 bases line up with TRBD2. Germline V gives CDR1 MNHEY, CDR2 SMNVEV (reference sequence). The trim removed 1 base at V and 6 bases at J, leaving 12 bases unmatched. The CDR3 has 19 residues. For the CDR3, the DNA is TGTGCCAGCAGTTTATTATTAAGTACTAGCGGGAGGGGGTCCAATGAGCAGTTCTTC. Translating it yields CASSLLLSTSGRGSNEQFF.

The CDR3 nucleotides are TGTGCCAGCAGCTTAAACGGACAGAATTCACCCCTCCACTTT. Translation: CASSLNGQNSPLHF. The V and J genes are TRBV11-2 and TRBJ1-6; D is possibly TRBD1 (6 bases). Germline CDR1 SGHAT, CDR2 FQNNGV. CDR3 length: 14 residues. Trimming left V 2 bases short and J 7 bases short, with 9 bases between. Based on the CDR3 plus reference TRBV11-2 and TRBJ1-6, the full variable domain is EAGVAQSPRYKIIEKRQSVAFWCNPISGHATLYWYQQILGQGPKLLIQFQNNGVVDDSQLPKDRFSAERLKGVDSTLKIQPAKLEDSAVYLCASSLNGQNSPLHFGNGTRLTVT.

This chain links TRBV19 with TRBJ2-2; 7 bases map to TRBD1. J gave up 6 bases and V 2 bases, and 3 bases lay outside the gene matches. CDR3 length equals 14 residues. Germline values: CDR1 LNHDA, CDR2 SQIVND (reference sequence). CDR3 DNA sequence: TGTGCCAGTAGTATAAGGGGGCGCGCCGGGGAGCTGTTTTTT. Translated: CASSIRGRAGELFF.

This chain joins TRBV18 and TRBJ1-1; no clear D gene. Trimming removed 0 bases at V and 8 bases at J, with 4 bases between. In germline, CDR1 is KGHSH, CDR2 LQKENI. This CDR3 spans 11 amino acids. The CDR3 here is CASSPPGEAFF. CDR3 coding DNA: TGTGCCAGCTCACCACCCGGGGAAGCTTTCTTT.

This clone occurred a few times. The V call is TRBV15, the J call TRBJ1-6; 7 nucleotides agree with TRBD1. The germline V gene encodes CDR1 LNHNV and CDR2 YYDKDF (reference sequence). The V gene end was trimmed by 0 bases and the J gene end by 8 bases; junction bases not matched to a gene: 1. The CDR3 contains 14 residues. The CDR3, as DNA: TGTGCCACCAGCAGAGATCAGGGGGATTCACCCCTCCACTTT. Translation gives CATSRDQGDSPLHF.

V is TRBV10-3 and J is TRBJ1-3; D remains ambiguous. CDR1 is ENHRY and CDR2 is SYGVKD in the germline V gene. The V and J ends lost 8 bases and 4 bases respectively, with 12 bases between them. The CDR3 is made up of 13 amino acids. CDR3 sequence (DNA): TGTGCCATCGGAGGGTTCGAGGGAAACACCATATATTTT. This translates into CAIGGFEGNTIYF.

J is TRBJ2-3 and V is TRBV4-1; 7 bases match TRBD2. The CDR3 contains 17 residues. Germline V gene sequence: CDR1 MGHRA, CDR2 YSYEKL. Trimming took 4 bases from V and 0 from J; bases not matched to a gene: 10. The DNA of the CDR3 is TGCGCCAGCAGCCCCAAACTACTAGCGACTAGCACAGATACGCAGTATTTT. Translated: CASSPKLLATSTDTQYF.

V gene TRBV10-3 combines with J gene TRBJ1-2; 11 bases are shared with TRBD1. Germline assignment: CDR1 ENHRY and CDR2 SYGVKD. The CDR3 sequence is 17 residues long. The junction had 9 bases not matched to a gene; V was cut back by 0 bases and J by 6 bases. The chain's CDR3 is CAISESIGTGGFDGYTF. CDR3 in DNA: TGTGCCATCAGTGAGTCAATCGGGACAGGGGGTTTCGATGGCTACACCTTC.

The chain recombines TRBV5-1 with TRBJ2-2, with D hard to call. The germline gives CDR1 SGHRS, CDR2 YFSETQ. V was cut by 0 bases and J by 0 bases, with 6 bases left in between. The CDR3 runs to 15 residues. CDR3 loop: CASSLDSPNTGELFF. The DNA of the CDR3 is TGCGCCAGCAGCTTGGACAGTCCGAACACCGGGGAGCTGTTTTTT.

This chain joins TRBV2 and TRBJ1-6; D is uncertain. The CDR3 consists of 15 residues. Germline V gives CDR1 SNHLY, CDR2 FYNNEI. The ends were cut back, 7 bases at V and 0 bases at J, with 10 bases in the middle. CDR3 in amino acids: CASIPVLSYNSPLHF. In DNA form, the CDR3 reads TGTGCCAGCATCCCCGTCCTCTCCTATAATTCACCCCTCCACTTT.

The rearrangement links TRBV5-1 to TRBJ2-3; 10 bases map to TRBD2. The CDR3 is 16 amino acids. V shed 0 bases, J shed 0 bases, and the junction held 1 base outside the gene matches. CDR1 and CDR2 (germline): SGHRS, YFSETQ. CDR3 nucleotide sequence: TGCGCCAGCAGCTTGGCACTAGCGGGGAGCACAGATACGCAGTATTTT. This sequence encodes CASSLALAGSTDTQYF.

The J gene is TRBJ2-4, the V gene TRBV4-3; 11 nucleotides agree with TRBD2. The V segment lost 2 bases and the J segment 6 bases; nucleotides outside the gene matches: 3. There are 15 residues in the CDR3. CDR1 is LGHNA and CDR2 is YSLEER in the germline V gene. The CDR3 DNA sequence: TGCGCCAGCAGCCAAACTAGCGGGAGTACAAACATTCAGTACTTC. This sequence encodes CASSQTSGSTNIQYF.

V gene TRBV5-1 combines with J gene TRBJ2-3, with D maybe TRBD2 (5 bases). The CDR3 is 14 residues long. Trimming took 0 bases from V and 7 from J, leaving 12 bases between them. CDR1 is SGHRS, CDR2 YFSETQ, per germline. The CDR3 DNA reads TGCGCCAGCAGCTTGGGCCCTAGCTCAAATACGCAGTATTTT. It yields the protein CASSLGPSSNTQYF.

The rearrangement links TRBV7-8 to TRBJ2-3; 9 positions match TRBD2. This CDR3 is built from 16 residues. Germline V lookup: CDR1 SGHVS, CDR2 FQNEAQ. Trimming took 5 bases from V and 3 from J; bases not matched to a gene: 9. Written as DNA, the CDR3 is TGTGCCAGCAGCGAGAAAACTAGCGGGTCAACAGATACGCAGTATTTT. Its translation is CASSEKTSGSTDTQYF.

The rearrangement links TRBV7-9 to TRBJ2-7, with TRBD2 matching 8 bases. Trimming took 6 bases from V and 3 from J; bases not matched to a gene: 10. The germline gives CDR1 SEHNR, CDR2 FQNEAQ (reference sequence). The CDR3 is made up of 15 amino acids. This CDR3 reads CASSFNSGASYEQYF. CDR3 nucleotide sequence: TGTGCCAGCAGTTTCAATAGCGGGGCTAGCTACGAGCAGTACTTC.

This chain connects TRBV29-1 to TRBJ1-2; 9 positions agree with TRBD1. Per the germline V gene, CDR1 is SQVTM and CDR2 is ANQGSEA. V dropped 6 bases and J dropped 6; count of bases not matched to a gene: 2. CDR3 length: 11 amino acids. The CDR3 nucleotides are TGCAGCGTCCGACAGGGGGATGGCTACACCTTC. It encodes CSVRQGDGYTF.

This CDR3 is CASSGAPNTQYF. The CDR3 region has the DNA TGTGCCAGCAGCGGAGCCCCCAATACGCAGTATTTT. This sequence joins TRBV9 and TRBJ2-3; D is undetermined. Germline CDR1 is SGDLS and CDR2 is YYNGEE. V gave up 3 bases and J gave up 7 bases, with 9 bases separating them. The CDR3 loop spans 12 amino acids. Full variable domain (missing parts from reference TRBV9 and TRBJ2-3): DSGVTQTPKHLITATGQRVTLRCSPRSGDLSVYWYQQSLDQGLQFLIQYYNGEERAKGNILERFSAQQFPDLHSELNLSSLELGDSALYFCASSGAPNTQYFGPGTRLTVL.

The chain combines TRBV30 with TRBJ1-1; 7 nucleotides align to TRBD1. Germline lookup yields CDR1 GTSNPN and CDR2 SVGIG (reference sequence). Trimming took 5 bases from V and 1 from J; bases not matched to a gene: 4. This CDR3 comprises 13 residues. The CDR3 sequence: CAWADRKNTEAFF. The DNA for the CDR3 is TGTGCCTGGGCGGACAGGAAGAACACTGAAGCTTTCTTT.

The chain employs TRBV2 and TRBJ2-3; 7 bases are a match to TRBD1. The trim removed 11 bases at V and 3 bases at J, leaving 17 bases unmatched. The CDR3 consists of 16 residues. Germline V gene data show CDR1 as SNHLY and CDR2 as FYNNEI. The chain's CDR3 is CAVGPRQGALTDTQYF. In DNA form, the CDR3 reads TGTGCCGTAGGCCCACGACAGGGCGCGTTAACAGATACGCAGTATTTT.

The chain links TRBV5-4 to TRBJ2-7, with 9 bases identical to TRBD2. This CDR3 contains 14 residues. Germline CDR1 reads SGHNT; CDR2 reads YYREEE (reference sequence). V dropped 4 bases and J dropped 6; count of bases not matched to a gene: 8. The CDR3 reads CASSPGLASPEQYF. CDR3 in DNA: TGTGCCAGCAGCCCGGGACTAGCAAGCCCCGAGCAGTACTTC.

The chain joins TRBV5-1 to TRBJ2-7, with unresolved D. The V end was cut by 4 bases, the J end by 6 bases, with 14 bases between. CDR3 length: 13 residues. CDR1 SGHRS and CDR2 YFSETQ come from the germline V gene. The CDR3 loop reads CASSVTTPSEQYF. CDR3 bases: TGCGCCAGCAGCGTGACGACTCCTTCCGAGCAGTACTTC.

The genes are TRBV29-1 and TRBJ2-7; 9 bases are shared with TRBD1. The trim removed 7 bases at V and 2 bases at J, leaving 3 bases unmatched. Germline lookup yields CDR1 SQVTM and CDR2 ANQGSEA. This CDR3 region has 12 residues. CDR3 coding DNA: TGCAGCGCGGGGACAGGGCCCTACGAGCAGTACTTC. Encoded protein: CSAGTGPYEQYF.

The rearrangement links TRBV5-1 to TRBJ2-2, with TRBD2 matching over 7 bases. This CDR3 has 14 amino acids. V shed 6 bases and J 5 bases; nucleotides not matched to a gene: 7. Looked up from germline, CDR1 is SGHRS and CDR2 is YFSETQ. The DNA for the CDR3 is TGCGCCAGCACGACCGACGGGGGGACCGGGGAGCTGTTTTTT. Translation gives CASTTDGGTGELFF.

The chain recombines TRBV18 with TRBJ2-5; TRBD1 agrees at 7 bases. The CDR3 runs to 13 residues. After removal of 6 bases from V and 5 bases from J, the junction contained 6 bases not matched to a gene. Per germline, CDR1 KGHSH and CDR2 LQKENI. This CDR3 reads CASSSGQLETQYF. CDR3 DNA: TGTGCCAGCTCCTCGGGACAGCTTGAGACCCAGTACTTC.

The chain carries TRBV5-6 and TRBJ2-2, with 9 bases fitting TRBD1. Germline CDR1 reads SGHDT; CDR2 reads YYEEEE. J lost 5 bases, V lost 2 bases, and 7 bases had no gene match. The CDR3 is 16 amino acids. CDR3 amino acids: CASSLSRQGETGELFF. DNA for the CDR3: TGTGCCAGCAGCTTATCCCGACAGGGGGAGACCGGGGAGCTGTTTTTT.

The rearrangement links TRBV28 to TRBJ2-3, with D maybe TRBD1 (6 bases). The germline V gene has CDR1 MDHEN and CDR2 SYDVKM. V was trimmed by 4 bases and J by 0 bases, leaving 14 bases between them. This CDR3 has 16 amino acids. The CDR3 bases are TGTGCCAGCAGTTCCTCGACAGGCTTTAGCACAGATACGCAGTATTTT. This encodes CASSSSTGFSTDTQYF.

The V call is TRBV27, the J call TRBJ2-7, with 8 positions matching TRBD2. Germline CDR1 MNHEY, CDR2 SMNVEV (reference sequence). The CDR3 consists of 17 residues. V lost 3 bases, J lost 5 bases, and 15 bases stayed unmatched. In nucleotides, the CDR3 is TGTGCCAGCAGTTTGACAGGAGGAAGCGGGAGCAGCAACGAGCAGTACTTC. Protein product: CASSLTGGSGSSNEQYF.